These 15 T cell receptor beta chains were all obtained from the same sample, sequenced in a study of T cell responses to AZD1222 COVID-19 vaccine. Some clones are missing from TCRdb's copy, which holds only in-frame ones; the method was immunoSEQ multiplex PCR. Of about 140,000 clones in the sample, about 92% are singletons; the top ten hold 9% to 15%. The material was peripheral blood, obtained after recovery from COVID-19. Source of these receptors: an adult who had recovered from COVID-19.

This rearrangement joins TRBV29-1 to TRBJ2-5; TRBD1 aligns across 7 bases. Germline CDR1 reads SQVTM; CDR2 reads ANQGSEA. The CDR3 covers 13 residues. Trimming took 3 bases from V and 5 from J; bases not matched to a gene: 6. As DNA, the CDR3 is TGCAGCGTTGAGACAGGGTTGTGGGAGACCCAGTACTTC. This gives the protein CSVETGLWETQYF. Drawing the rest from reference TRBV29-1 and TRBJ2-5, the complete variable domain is SAVISQKPSRDICQRGTSLTIQCQVDSQVTMMFWYRQQPGQSLTLIATANQGSEATYESGFVIDKFPISRPNLTFSTLTVSNMSPEDSSIYLCSVETGLWETQYFGPGTRLLVL.

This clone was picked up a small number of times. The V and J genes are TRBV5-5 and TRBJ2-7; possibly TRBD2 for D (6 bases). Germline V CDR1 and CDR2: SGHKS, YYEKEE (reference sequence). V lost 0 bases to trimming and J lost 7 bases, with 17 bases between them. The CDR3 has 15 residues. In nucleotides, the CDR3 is TGTGCCAGCAGCTTGGGTCAGGGCGGGGTTCGAGAGCAGTACTTC. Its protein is CASSLGQGGVREQYF.

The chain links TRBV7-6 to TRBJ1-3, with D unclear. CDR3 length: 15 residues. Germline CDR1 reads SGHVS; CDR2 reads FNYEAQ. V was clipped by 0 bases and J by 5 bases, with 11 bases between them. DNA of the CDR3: TGTGCCAGCAGCTTAGCTCCTGAGGGAAGAAACACCATATATTTT. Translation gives CASSLAPEGRNTIYF.

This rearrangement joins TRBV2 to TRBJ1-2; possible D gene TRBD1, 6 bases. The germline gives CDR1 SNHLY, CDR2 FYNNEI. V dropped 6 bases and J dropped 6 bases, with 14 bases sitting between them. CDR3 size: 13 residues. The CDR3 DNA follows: TGTGCCAGCAGGGGGGCCGGGACACATGGCTACACCTTC. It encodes CASRGAGTHGYTF. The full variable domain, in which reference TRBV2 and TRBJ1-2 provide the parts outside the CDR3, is EPEVTQTPSHQVTQMGQEVILRCVPISNHLYFYWYRQILGQKVEFLVSFYNNEISEKSEIFDDQFSVERPDGSNFTLKIRSTKLEDSAMYFCASRGAGTHGYTFGSGTRLTVV.

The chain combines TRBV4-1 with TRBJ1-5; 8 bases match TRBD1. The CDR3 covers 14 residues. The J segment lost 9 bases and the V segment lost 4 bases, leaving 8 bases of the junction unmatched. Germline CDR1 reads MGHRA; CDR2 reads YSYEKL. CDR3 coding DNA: TGCGCCAGCAGCCTAGACAGGGGAGGAGGGCCCCAGCATTTT. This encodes CASSLDRGGGPQHF.

CDR3 nucleotides: TGTGCCATCAGCGGAGGGGGGAATCAGCCCCAGCATTTT. Translated, it gives CAISGGGNQPQHF. The V call is TRBV10-3, the J call TRBJ1-5, with D tentatively TRBD1 (6 bases). Germline assignment: CDR1 ENHRY and CDR2 SYGVKD. The CDR3 covers 13 residues. V was pared by 6 bases and J by 4 bases, with 10 bases between.

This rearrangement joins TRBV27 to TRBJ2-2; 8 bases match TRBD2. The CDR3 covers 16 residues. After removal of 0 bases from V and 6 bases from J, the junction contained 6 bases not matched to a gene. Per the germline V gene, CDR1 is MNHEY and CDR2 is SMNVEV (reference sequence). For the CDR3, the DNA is TGTGCCAGCAGTTTATCGGGGCGGGGGGCTGCCGGGGAGCTGTTTTTT. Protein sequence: CASSLSGRGAAGELFF.

The CDR3: CASSLARTSGSGEQYF. The CDR3 DNA reads TGCGCCAGCAGCTTGGCTCGGACTAGCGGGAGTGGCGAGCAGTACTTC. The V call is TRBV5-1, the J call TRBJ2-7, with 13 bases identical to TRBD2. This CDR3 is 16 amino acids long. Germline assignment: CDR1 SGHRS and CDR2 YFSETQ. J gave up 6 bases and V 0 bases, and 6 bases lay outside the gene matches.

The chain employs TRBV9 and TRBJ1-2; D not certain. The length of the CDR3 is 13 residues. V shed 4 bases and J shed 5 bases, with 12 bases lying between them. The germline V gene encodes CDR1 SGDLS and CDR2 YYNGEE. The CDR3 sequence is CASSRVPAYGYTF. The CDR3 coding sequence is TGTGCCAGCAGCCGGGTCCCAGCTTATGGCTACACCTTC. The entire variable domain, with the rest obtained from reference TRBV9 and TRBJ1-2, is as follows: DSGVTQTPKHLITATGQRVTLRCSPRSGDLSVYWYQQSLDQGLQFLIQYYNGEERAKGNILERFSAQQFPDLHSELNLSSLELGDSALYFCASSRVPAYGYTFGSGTRLTVV.

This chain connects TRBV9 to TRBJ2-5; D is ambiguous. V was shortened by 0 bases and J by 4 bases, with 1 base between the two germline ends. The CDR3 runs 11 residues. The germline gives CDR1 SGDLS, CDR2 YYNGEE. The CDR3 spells CASSVAETQYF. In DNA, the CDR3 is TGTGCCAGCAGCGTAGCAGAGACCCAGTACTTC. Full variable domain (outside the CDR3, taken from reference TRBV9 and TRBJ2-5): DSGVTQTPKHLITATGQRVTLRCSPRSGDLSVYWYQQSLDQGLQFLIQYYNGEERAKGNILERFSAQQFPDLHSELNLSSLELGDSALYFCASSVAETQYFGPGTRLLVL.

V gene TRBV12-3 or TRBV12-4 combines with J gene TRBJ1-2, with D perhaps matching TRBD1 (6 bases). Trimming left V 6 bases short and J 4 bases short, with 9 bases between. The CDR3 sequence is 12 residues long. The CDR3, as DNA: TGTGCCAGCAGGGGGGCTCGCTATGGCTACACCTTC. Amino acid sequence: CASRGARYGYTF.

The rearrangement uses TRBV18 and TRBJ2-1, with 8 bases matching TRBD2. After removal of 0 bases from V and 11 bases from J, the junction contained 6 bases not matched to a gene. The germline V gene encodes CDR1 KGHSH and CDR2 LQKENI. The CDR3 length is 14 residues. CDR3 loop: CASSPPGHSGKQFF. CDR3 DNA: TGTGCCAGCTCACCACCGGGGCATAGCGGGAAGCAGTTCTTC.

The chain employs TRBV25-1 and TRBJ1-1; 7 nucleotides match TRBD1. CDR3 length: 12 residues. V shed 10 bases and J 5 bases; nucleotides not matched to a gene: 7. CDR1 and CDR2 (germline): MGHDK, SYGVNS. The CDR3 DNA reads TGTGCCATAAAACAGGGGAGAACTGAAGCTTTCTTT. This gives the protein CAIKQGRTEAFF.

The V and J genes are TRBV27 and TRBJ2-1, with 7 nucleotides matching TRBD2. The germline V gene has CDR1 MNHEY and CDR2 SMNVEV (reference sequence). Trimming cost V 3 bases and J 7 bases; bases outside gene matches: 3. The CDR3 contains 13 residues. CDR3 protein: CASSFPGRNEQFF. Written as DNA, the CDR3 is TGTGCCAGCAGTTTCCCCGGGAGGAATGAGCAGTTCTTC.

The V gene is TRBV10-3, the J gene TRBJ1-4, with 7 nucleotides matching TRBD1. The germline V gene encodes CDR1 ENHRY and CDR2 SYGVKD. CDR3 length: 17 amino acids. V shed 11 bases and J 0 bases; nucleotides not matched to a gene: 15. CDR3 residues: CASHFTGEESTNEKLFF. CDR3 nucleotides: TGTGCCTCTCACTTTACAGGGGAAGAATCAACTAATGAAAAACTGTTTTTT.